These T cell receptor beta chains were read from a single sample in a study of human T cells and chemical hapten exposure. Each CDR3 protein is one row after TCRdb ran MiXCR on the RACE reads. This sample has tens of thousands of distinct CDR3 sequences, with around 9.3% found just once. The specimen comprised whole blood, sampled in connection with sensitization to the hapten diphenylcyclopropenone (DPC). Receptors were obtained from a woman between 50 and 59 years old with alopecia areata. Some clones in this sample may be carry-over from other donors' samples. CDR3s include the opening cysteine and the closing phenylalanine or tryptophan. A D gene is named only where the DNA matches it firmly. Clone size is stated in some rows and not others, as once, few, many or a class when expanded.

v_gene	d_gene	abundance	j_gene	CDR3aa	CDR3nt
TRBV6-6	-	many	TRBJ1-6	CASSHNSPLHF	TGTGCCAGCAGCCATAATTCACCCCTCCACTTT
TRBV29-1	-	many	TRBJ2-5	CSVDGSAWETQYF	TGCAGCGTTGATGGGTCGGCCTGGGAGACCCAGTACTTC
TRBV29-1	-	few	TRBJ1-1	CSVRGRNTEAFF	TGCAGCGTTCGCGGACGGAACACTGAAGCTTTCTTT
TRBV6-5	-	-	TRBJ2-3	CASSYKDLTDTQYF	TGTGCCAGCAGTTACAAGGACCTCACAGATACGCAGTATTTT
TRBV7-8	-	-	TRBJ1-5	CASSRGGEPQHF	TGTGCCAGCAGCCGCGGCGGGGAGCCCCAGCATTTT
TRBV7-9	TRBD1	few	TRBJ2-1	CASSQTGGSSYNEQFF	TGTGCCAGCAGCCAAACAGGGGGTAGCTCCTACAATGAGCAGTTCTTC
TRBV6-5	TRBD2	many	TRBJ2-3	CASSSPGTSGGGDTQYF	TGTGCCAGCAGTTCCCCCGGGACTAGCGGAGGTGGAGATACGCAGTATTTT
TRBV20-1	-	few	TRBJ2-7	CSAEDGYEQYF	TGCAGTGCGGAGGACGGCTACGAGCAGTACTTC
TRBV29-1	TRBD1	many	TRBJ2-5	CSAGQGGTQYF	TGCAGCGCCGGACAGGGAGGGACCCAGTACTTC
TRBV18	-	many	TRBJ2-1	CASSPLGISYNEQFF	TGTGCCAGCTCACCTTTAGGGATCTCCTACAATGAGCAGTTCTTC
TRBV30	-	many	TRBJ1-3	CAGGGGFSGNTIYF	TGTGCTGGGGGTGGCGGATTCTCTGGAAACACCATATATTTT
TRBV29-1	-	many	TRBJ2-3	CSVTTGTDTQYF	TGCAGCGTTACGACAGGCACAGATACGCAGTATTTT
TRBV29-1	-	many	TRBJ2-7	CSVGGGPYEQYF	TGCAGCGTTGGCGGCGGACCCTACGAGCAGTACTTC
TRBV19	TRBD2	many	TRBJ2-2	CASSIEGGSGTGELFF	TGTGCCAGTAGTATAGAGGGCGGGAGCGGCACCGGGGAGCTGTTTTTT
TRBV5-1	-	many	TRBJ2-3	CASSLGAADTQYF	TGCGCCAGCAGCTTGGGGGCGGCAGATACGCAGTATTTT
TRBV7-6	TRBD1	many	TRBJ2-7	CASSSPRQGNEQYF	TGTGCCAGCAGCTCACCCCGACAGGGCAACGAGCAGTACTTC
TRBV5-4	TRBD1	-	TRBJ2-5	CASSPRDRGFEETQYF	TGTGCCAGCAGCCCTAGGGACAGGGGTTTTGAAGAGACCCAGTACTTC
TRBV5-1	-	many	TRBJ2-1	CASSLGDTYNEQFF	TGCGCCAGCAGCTTGGGCGATACCTACAATGAGCAGTTCTTC
TRBV6-5	TRBD1	many	TRBJ2-7	CASRAPGQAHEQYF	TGTGCCAGCAGGGCCCCGGGACAGGCCCACGAGCAGTACTTC
TRBV28	-	-	TRBJ1-4	CASSLPGHYEKLFF	TGTGCCAGCAGTTTACCCGGACACTATGAAAAACTGTTTTTT
TRBV7-2	-	few	TRBJ1-1	CASSLGSGARRGAFF	TGTGCCAGCAGCTTAGGGTCGGGGGCCCGGCGGGGAGCTTTCTTT
TRBV29-1	TRBD2	-	TRBJ2-1	CSVRGLAGVTEQFF	TGCAGCGTTCGGGGACTAGCGGGAGTCACTGAGCAGTTCTTC
TRBV20-1	-	many	TRBJ2-5	CSARRPNSKYQETQYF	TGCAGTGCTAGACGACCGAATTCGAAGTACCAAGAGACCCAGTACTTC
TRBV6-6	TRBD2	many	TRBJ2-2	CASSYPSSGRTGELFF	TGTGCCAGCAGTTACCCGTCCAGCGGGAGGACCGGGGAGCTGTTTTTT
TRBV5-5	TRBD2	-	TRBJ2-1	CASSLVGRGGYNEQFF	TGTGCCAGCAGCTTGGTGGGGAGGGGAGGATACAATGAGCAGTTCTTC
TRBV14	-	-	TRBJ2-7	CASSQARCARPPPCEQYF	TGTGCCAGCAGCCAAGCCCGGTGCGCCCGTCCCCCGCCCTGCGAGCAGTACTTC
TRBV29-1	TRBD1	many	TRBJ2-5	CSVEIQGRQETQYF	TGCAGCGTTGAAATACAGGGGCGGCAAGAGACCCAGTACTTC
TRBV20-1	-	many	TRBJ1-1	CSARGGSRLAFF	TGCAGTGCTAGGGGGGGGAGCAGGTTGGCTTTCTTT
TRBV20-1	-	many	TRBJ1-4	CSARDLSVAEKLFF	TGCAGTGCTAGAGATTTGTCGGTAGCTGAAAAACTGTTTTTT
TRBV12-3/TRBV12-4	-	few	TRBJ1-2	CASRRRQNYGYTF	TGTGCCAGCAGGCGTAGACAGAACTATGGCTACACCTTC
TRBV29-1	-	many	TRBJ1-5	CSVGDNQPQHF	TGCAGCGTTGGGGACAATCAGCCCCAGCATTTT
TRBV7-9	-	few	TRBJ2-3	CASRSNSGTDTQYF	TGTGCCAGCAGATCGAATTCAGGGACAGATACGCAGTATTTT
TRBV6-5	-	-	TRBJ2-5	CASSYSALQETQYF	TGTGCCAGCAGTTACTCTGCATTACAAGAGACCCAGTACTTC
TRBV6-2/TRBV6-3	-	many	TRBJ2-7	CASSPENWFSYEQYF	TGTGCCAGCAGTCCAGAGAACTGGTTTTCCTACGAGCAGTACTTC
TRBV10-2	-	many	TRBJ1-6	CASTGGLNSPLHF	TGCGCCAGCACGGGCGGCCTGAATTCACCCCTCCACTTT
TRBV5-1	TRBD2	many	TRBJ2-1	CASSFRRWTSGSVDEQFF	TGCGCCAGCAGCTTCCGCCGGTGGACTAGCGGGAGTGTGGATGAGCAGTTCTTC
TRBV3-1	-	many	TRBJ1-2	CASSQDRGRGSTNYGYTF	TGTGCCAGCAGCCAAGATCGGGGCAGGGGATCCACTAACTATGGCTACACCTTC
TRBV5-6	-	many	TRBJ2-5	CASSSSGRPGETQYF	TGTGCCAGCAGCTCGAGCGGAAGGCCTGGGGAGACCCAGTACTTC
TRBV7-2	-	few	TRBJ2-3	CASSSQQGPDTQYF	TGTGCCAGCAGCTCCCAACAGGGTCCAGATACGCAGTATTTT
TRBV7-9	-	many	TRBJ1-3	CASSSKPDSGGNTIYF	TGTGCCAGCAGCTCCAAGCCGGACAGTGGTGGAAACACCATATATTTT
TRBV27	-	many	TRBJ1-6	CASSSLSGATNSPLHF	TGTGCCAGCAGCTCACTATCGGGGGCCACGAATTCACCCCTCCACTTT
TRBV5-6	-	-	TRBJ2-5	CASSLWGAEETQYF	TGTGCCAGCAGCTTGTGGGGGGCAGAAGAGACCCAGTACTTC
TRBV11-2	-	-	TRBJ1-2	CASSLERGARSWLNGYTF	TGTGCCAGCAGCTTAGAGCGAGGGGCGAGATCCTGGCTTAATGGCTACACCTTC
TRBV7-2	-	-	TRBJ1-6	CASSFGRGSPLHF	TGTGCCAGCAGCTTCGGCAGGGGTTCACCCCTCCACTTT
TRBV20-1	TRBD2	-	TRBJ2-3	CSARVAGGVTDTQYF	TGCAGTGCTAGAGTAGCGGGAGGAGTGACAGATACGCAGTATTTT
TRBV7-9	-	-	TRBJ2-1	CASSLQGNEQFF	TGTGCCAGCAGCCTACAGGGCAATGAGCAGTTCTTC
TRBV15	-	-	TRBJ1-2	CATSPDSNYGYTF	TGTGCCACCAGCCCGGACAGTAACTATGGCTACACCTTC
TRBV3-1	TRBD1	many	TRBJ2-3	CASSPGTGFTDTQYF	TGTGCCAGCAGCCCCGGGACAGGGTTCACAGATACGCAGTATTTT
TRBV11-3	-	-	TRBJ2-2	CASSLYSSNTGELFF	TGTGCCAGCAGCTTATATTCTTCGAACACCGGGGAGCTGTTTTTT
TRBV11-3	-	many	TRBJ2-1	CASSLAMTGNNEQFF	TGTGCCAGCAGCTTGGCCATGACAGGAAACAATGAGCAGTTCTTC
TRBV29-1	-	many	TRBJ2-7	CSAGRGLSYEQYF	TGCAGCGCTGGTCGAGGGTTATCCTACGAGCAGTACTTC
TRBV11-2	TRBD2	many	TRBJ2-5	CASSLGGYQETQYF	TGTGCCAGCAGCTTGGGAGGGTACCAAGAGACCCAGTACTTC
TRBV7-2	-	few	TRBJ2-1	CASSRDENEQFF	TGTGCCAGCAGCAGGGACGAGAATGAGCAGTTCTTC
TRBV29-1	-	many	TRBJ1-3	CSVGWGAGGNTIYF	TGCAGCGTCGGGTGGGGGGCTGGAGGAAACACCATATATTTT
TRBV5-5	-	many	TRBJ2-7	CASSSKDTTLLEQYF	TGTGCCAGCAGCTCCAAGGACACCACTCTCCTCGAGCAGTACTTC
TRBV7-6	-	many	TRBJ2-3	CASSPTLTDTQYF	TGTGCCAGCAGCCCGACCCTCACAGATACGCAGTATTTT